The clone carrying this T cell receptor beta chain has more than one count but fewer than ten. Antigen: not known. Germline V gene lookup returns CDR1 SEHNR and CDR2 FQNEAQ (reference sequence). Germline trimming cut 3 bases from V and 16 bases from J; bases unmatched to any gene: 11. The CDR3 covers 14 residues. This record comes from a study of blood T cell dynamics during melanoma immunotherapy. Notes on the study in general: Clones driving repertoire changes may be melanoma-specific or general immune activation.

Produced via immunoSEQ multiplex PCR; TCRdb's table is partial and in-frame only. The sample carries about 5,600 clones, around four fifths recorded once. Time point described: week 3, after first cycle of checkpoint inhibitor. Blood was drawn before treatment and at week 3 after checkpoint blockade. The receptor was derived from a human donor with melanoma. Some clones in this sample may be carry-over from other donors' samples. The chain couples TRBV7-9 to TRBJ1-6; 8 bases map to TRBD1. The material was blood, obtained from a patient treated with checkpoint blockade. CDR3 DNA: TGTGCCAGCAGCTTGGAGACAGGGGCCCGATTTCTCCACTTT. It specifies CASSLETGARFLHF.